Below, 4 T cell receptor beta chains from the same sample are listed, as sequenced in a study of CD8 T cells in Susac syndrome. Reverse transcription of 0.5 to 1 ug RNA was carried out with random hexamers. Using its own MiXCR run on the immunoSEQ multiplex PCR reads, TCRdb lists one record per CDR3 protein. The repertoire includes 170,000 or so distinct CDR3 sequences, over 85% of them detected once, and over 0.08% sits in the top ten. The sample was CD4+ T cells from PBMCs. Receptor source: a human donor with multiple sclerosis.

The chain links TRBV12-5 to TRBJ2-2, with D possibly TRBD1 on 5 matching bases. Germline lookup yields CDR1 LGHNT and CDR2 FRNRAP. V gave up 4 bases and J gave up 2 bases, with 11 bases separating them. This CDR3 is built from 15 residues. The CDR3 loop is CASGSGQINTGELFF. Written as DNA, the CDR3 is TGTGCTAGTGGTTCCGGACAAATCAACACCGGGGAGCTGTTTTTT.

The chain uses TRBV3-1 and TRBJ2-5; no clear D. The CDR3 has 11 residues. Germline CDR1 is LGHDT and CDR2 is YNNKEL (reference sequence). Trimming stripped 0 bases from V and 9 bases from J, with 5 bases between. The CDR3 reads CASSQEISQYF. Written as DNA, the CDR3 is TGTGCCAGCAGCCAAGAAATATCCCAGTACTTC.

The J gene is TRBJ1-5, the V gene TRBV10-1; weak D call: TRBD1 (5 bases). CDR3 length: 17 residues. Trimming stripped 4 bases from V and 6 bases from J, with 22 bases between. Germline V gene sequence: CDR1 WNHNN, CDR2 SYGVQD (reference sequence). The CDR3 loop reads CASSGGMGTEIFQPQHF. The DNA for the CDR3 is TGCGCCAGCAGTGGCGGAATGGGGACGGAGATCTTTCAGCCCCAGCATTTT.

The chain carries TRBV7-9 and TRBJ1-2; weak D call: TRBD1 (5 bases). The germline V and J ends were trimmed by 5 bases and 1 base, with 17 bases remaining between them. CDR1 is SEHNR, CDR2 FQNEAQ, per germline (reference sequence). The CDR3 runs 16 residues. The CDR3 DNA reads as TGTGCCAGCAGCCCCACCCAGGGAAGTCTTAACTATGGCTACACCTTC. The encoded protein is CASSPTQGSLNYGYTF.